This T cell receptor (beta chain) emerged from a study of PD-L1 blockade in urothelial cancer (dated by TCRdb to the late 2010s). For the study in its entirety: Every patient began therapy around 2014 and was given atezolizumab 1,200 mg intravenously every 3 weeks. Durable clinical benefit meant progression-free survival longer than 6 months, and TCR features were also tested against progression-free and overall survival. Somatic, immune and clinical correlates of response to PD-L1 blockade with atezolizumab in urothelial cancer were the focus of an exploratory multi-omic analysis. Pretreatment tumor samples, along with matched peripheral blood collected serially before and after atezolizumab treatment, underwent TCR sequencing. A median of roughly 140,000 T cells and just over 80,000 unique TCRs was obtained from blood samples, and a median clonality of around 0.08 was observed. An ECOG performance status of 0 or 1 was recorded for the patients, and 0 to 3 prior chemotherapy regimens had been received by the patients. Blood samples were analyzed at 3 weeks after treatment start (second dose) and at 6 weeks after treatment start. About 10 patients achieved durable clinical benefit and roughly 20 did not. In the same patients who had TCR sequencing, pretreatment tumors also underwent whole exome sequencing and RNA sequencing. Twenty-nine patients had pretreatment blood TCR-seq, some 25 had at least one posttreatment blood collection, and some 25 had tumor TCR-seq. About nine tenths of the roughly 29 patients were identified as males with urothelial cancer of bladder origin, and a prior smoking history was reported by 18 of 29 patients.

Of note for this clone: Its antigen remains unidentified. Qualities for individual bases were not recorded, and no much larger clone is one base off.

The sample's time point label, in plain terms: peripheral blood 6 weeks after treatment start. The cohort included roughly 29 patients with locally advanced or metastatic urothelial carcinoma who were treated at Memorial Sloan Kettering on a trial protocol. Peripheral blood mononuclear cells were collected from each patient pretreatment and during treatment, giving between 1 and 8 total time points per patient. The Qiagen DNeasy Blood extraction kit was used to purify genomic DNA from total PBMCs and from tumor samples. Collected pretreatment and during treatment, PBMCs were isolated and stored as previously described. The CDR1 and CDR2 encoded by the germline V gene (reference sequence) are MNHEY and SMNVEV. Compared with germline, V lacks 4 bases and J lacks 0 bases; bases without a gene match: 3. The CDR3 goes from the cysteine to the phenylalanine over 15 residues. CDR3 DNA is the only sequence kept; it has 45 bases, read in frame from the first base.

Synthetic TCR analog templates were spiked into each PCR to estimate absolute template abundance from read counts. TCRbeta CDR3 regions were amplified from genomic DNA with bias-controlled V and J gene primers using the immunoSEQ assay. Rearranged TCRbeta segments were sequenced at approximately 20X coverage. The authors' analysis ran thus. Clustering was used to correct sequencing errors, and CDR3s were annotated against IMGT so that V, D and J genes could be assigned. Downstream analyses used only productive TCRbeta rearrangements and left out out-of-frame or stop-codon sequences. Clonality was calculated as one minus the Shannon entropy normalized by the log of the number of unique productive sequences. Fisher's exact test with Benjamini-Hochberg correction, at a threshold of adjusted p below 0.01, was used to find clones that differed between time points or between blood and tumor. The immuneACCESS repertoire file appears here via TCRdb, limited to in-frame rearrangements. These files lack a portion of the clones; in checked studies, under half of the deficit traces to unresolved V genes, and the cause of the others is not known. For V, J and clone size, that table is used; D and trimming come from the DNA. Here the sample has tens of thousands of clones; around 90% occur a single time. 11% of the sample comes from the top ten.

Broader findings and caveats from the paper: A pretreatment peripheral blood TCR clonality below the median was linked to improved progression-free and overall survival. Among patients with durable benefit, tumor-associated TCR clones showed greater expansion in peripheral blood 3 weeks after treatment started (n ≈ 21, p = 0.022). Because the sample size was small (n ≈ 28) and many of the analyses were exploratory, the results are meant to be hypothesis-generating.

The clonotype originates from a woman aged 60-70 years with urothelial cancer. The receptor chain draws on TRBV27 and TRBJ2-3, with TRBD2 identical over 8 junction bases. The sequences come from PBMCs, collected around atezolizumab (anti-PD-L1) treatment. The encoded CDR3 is CASSSSGPSTDTQYF. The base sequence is TGTGCCAGCAGTTCTAGCGGGCCTAGCACAGATACGCAGTATTTT.